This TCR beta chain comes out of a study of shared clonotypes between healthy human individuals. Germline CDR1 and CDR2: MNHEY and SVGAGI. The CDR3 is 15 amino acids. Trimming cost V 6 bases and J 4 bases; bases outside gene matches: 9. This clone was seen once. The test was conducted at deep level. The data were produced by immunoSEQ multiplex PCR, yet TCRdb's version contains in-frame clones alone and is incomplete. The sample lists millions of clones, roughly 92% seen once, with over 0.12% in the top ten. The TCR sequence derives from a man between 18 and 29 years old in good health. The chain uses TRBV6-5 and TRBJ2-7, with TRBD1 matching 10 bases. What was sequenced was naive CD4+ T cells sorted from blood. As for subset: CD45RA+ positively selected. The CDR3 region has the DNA TGTGCCAGCAGCCCCGGGACAGGGGAACGGTACGAGCAGTACTTC. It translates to CASSPGTGERYEQYF.